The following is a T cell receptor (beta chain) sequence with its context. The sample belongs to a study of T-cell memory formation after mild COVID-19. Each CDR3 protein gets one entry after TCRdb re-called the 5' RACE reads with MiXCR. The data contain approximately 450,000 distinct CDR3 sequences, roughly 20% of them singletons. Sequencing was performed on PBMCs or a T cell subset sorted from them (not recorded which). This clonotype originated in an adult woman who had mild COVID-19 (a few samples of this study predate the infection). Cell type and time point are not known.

The CDR3 DNA reads TGTGCCAGCAGCTCGGGAAGGGTCTACAATGAGCAGTTCTTC. It yields the protein CASSSGRVYNEQFF. The chain recombines TRBV7-9 with TRBJ2-1; perhaps TRBD2 as D (5 bases). Deletions cut 4 bases from V and 3 bases from J, with 10 bases between. This CDR3 region has 14 residues. CDR1 and CDR2 (germline): SEHNR, FQNEAQ (reference sequence).